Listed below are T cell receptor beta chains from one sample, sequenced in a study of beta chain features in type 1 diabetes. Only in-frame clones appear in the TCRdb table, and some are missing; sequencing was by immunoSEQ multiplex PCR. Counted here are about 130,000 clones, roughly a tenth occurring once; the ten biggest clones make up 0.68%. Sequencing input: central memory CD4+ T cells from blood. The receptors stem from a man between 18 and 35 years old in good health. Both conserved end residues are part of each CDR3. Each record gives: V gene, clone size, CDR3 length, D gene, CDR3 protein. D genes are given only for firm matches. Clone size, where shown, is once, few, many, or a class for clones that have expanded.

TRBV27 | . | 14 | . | CASSLYQGNYGYTF
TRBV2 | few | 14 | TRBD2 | CASKKAGGPYTQYF
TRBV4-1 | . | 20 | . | CASSHDLYRASPGGNTEAFF
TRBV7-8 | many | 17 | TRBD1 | CASSFATGGATNEKLFF
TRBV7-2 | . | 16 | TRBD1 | CASSGRLGQGNTEAFF
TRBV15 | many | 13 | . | CATSRDGAVMQYF
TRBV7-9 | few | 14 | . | CASRSNRDTHGYTF
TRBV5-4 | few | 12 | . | CASSLVRRGYTF
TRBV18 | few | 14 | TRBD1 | CASSRDRAGQPQHF
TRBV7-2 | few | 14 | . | CASSLQGTSEKLFF
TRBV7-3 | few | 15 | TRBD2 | CASSGSGGASETQYF
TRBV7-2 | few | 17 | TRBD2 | CASSLTSGGSRGDTQYF
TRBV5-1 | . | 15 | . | CASSLDSPGTETQYF
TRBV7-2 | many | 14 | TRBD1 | CASVVGAGGRGYTF
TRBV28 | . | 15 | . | CASSSVKGRTYKQFF